Sequencing of this T cell receptor beta chain was carried out in a study of cytomegalovirus exposure and HLA in healthy donors. Losses at the gene ends were 5 bases for V and 4 bases for J; bases not matched to a gene: 7. In germline, CDR1 is SGHTA, CDR2 FQGNSA. This CDR3 region has 14 residues. Some clones are missing from TCRdb's copy, which holds only in-frame ones; the method was immunoSEQ multiplex PCR. The data hold about 130,000 clones, with about 87% observed a single time. The receptor's source is a woman aged 25 to 45 in good health and CMV-seropositive. Sequencing was carried out using PBMCs. The rearrangement joins TRBV7-2 to TRBJ1-1, with 7 positions matching TRBD1. CDR3 nucleotides: TGTGCCAGCAGCGTGCGACAGGGCCCCACTGAAGCTTTCTTT. It encodes CASSVRQGPTEAFF.